This T cell receptor (beta chain) was identified in a study of siplizumab effects on memory and regulatory T cells. This table comes from immunoSEQ multiplex PCR, and its TCRdb copy is limited to in-frame clones, with some not included. The table records around 120,000 clones, approximately 94% of them present only once. Study-wide results and caveats: Proliferating siplizumab-culture Tregs lacked confirmation of suppressive function. Major contributors to the alloresponse seemed to be naive T cells, which also appeared more diverse than memory cells. A minor share of alloreactive clones matched unstimulated subsets.

As for this clone: Its antigen remains unknown.

The CDR3 has 15 amino acids. Deletions cut 4 bases from V and 4 bases from J, with 15 bases between. Germline CDR1 SGHDT, CDR2 YYEEEE. V and J are TRBV5-6 and TRBJ1-3; a possible D gene is TRBD1 (6 bases). The TCR originated in a human donor in good health. The sample taken for sequencing was non-Treg CD4+ T cells sorted from blood. The CDR3 region has the DNA TGTGCCAGCAGCGCCGAGGCGGGGGCGGGAAACACCATATATTTT. Its protein product is CASSAEAGAGNTIYF.